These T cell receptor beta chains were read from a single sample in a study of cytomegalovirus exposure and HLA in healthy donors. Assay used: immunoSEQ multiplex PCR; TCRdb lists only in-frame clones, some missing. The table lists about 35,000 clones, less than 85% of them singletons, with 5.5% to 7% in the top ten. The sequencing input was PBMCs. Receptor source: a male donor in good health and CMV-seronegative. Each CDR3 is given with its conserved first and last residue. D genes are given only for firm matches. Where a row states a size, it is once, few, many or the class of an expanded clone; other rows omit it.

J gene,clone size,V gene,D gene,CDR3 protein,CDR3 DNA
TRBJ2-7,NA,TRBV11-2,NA,CASSLGRDTRYEQYF,TGTGCCAGCAGCTTAGGTCGGGACACCCGCTACGAGCAGTACTTC
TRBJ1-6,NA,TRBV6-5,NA,CASSYYRELGSPLHF,TGTGCCAGCAGCTACTACAGGGAATTAGGTTCACCCCTCCACTTT
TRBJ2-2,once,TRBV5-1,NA,CASSPGQNTGELFF,TGCGCCAGCAGCCCGGGACAGAACACCGGGGAGCTGTTTTTT
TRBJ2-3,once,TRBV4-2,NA,CASSQEGQRVSTDTQYF,TGTGCCAGCAGCCAAGAAGGACAGCGAGTCAGCACAGATACGCAGTATTTT
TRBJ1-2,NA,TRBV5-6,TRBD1,CASSLELDRGLYGYTF,TGTGCCAGCAGCTTGGAACTCGACAGGGGGCTGTATGGCTACACCTTC
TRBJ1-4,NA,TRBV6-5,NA,CASSSPGESLEKLFF,TGTGCCAGCAGTTCCCCCGGGGAGAGTTTGGAAAAACTGTTTTTT
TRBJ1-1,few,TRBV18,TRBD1,CASSHTTGEVTEAFF,TGTGCCAGCTCACATACCACAGGGGAGGTCACTGAAGCTTTCTTT
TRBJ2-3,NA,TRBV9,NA,CASSVDVAGSLTDTQYF,TGTGCCAGCAGCGTAGACGTGGCGGGGAGCCTCACAGATACGCAGTATTTT
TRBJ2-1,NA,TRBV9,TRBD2,CASGTSGSSYNEQFF,TGTGCCAGCGGGACTAGCGGAAGCTCCTACAATGAGCAGTTCTTC
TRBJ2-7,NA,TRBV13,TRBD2,CASSTLSGGGVYEQYF,TGTGCCAGCAGCACCCTTAGCGGGGGGGGCGTCTACGAGCAGTACTTC
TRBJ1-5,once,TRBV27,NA,CASRDGGANQPQHF,TGTGCCAGCAGAGACGGGGGGGCCAATCAGCCCCAGCATTTT
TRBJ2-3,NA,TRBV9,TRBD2,CASSPGLETDTQYF,TGTGCCAGCAGCCCCGGACTAGAGACAGATACGCAGTATTTT
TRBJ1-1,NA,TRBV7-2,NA,CASSRPSALEAFF,TGTGCCAGCAGCCGGCCCAGCGCCCTTGAAGCTTTCTTT
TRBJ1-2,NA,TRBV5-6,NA,CASSLIQGLSYGYTF,TGTGCCAGCAGCTTGATACAGGGATTATCCTATGGCTACACCTTC
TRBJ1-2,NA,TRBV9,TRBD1,CASSPGTGLNYGYTF,TGTGCCAGCAGCCCAGGGACAGGGCTTAACTATGGCTACACCTTC
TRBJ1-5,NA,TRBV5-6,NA,CASSFGGNQPQHF,TGTGCCAGCAGCTTCGGTGGCAATCAGCCCCAGCATTTT
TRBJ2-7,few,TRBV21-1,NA,CASPGTSGIRSSYEQYF,TGTGCCAGCCCCGGGACTAGCGGGATTCGGAGCTCCTACGAGCAGTACTTC
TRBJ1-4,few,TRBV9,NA,CASSVTGGAGEKLFF,TGTGCCAGCAGCGTAACGGGGGGCGCAGGAGAAAAACTGTTTTTT
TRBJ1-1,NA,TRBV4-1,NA,CASSQGQNTEAFF,TGCGCCAGCAGCCAAGGACAGAACACTGAAGCTTTCTTT
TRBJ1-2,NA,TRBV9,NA,CASSASVPRHGGGYTF,TGTGCCAGCAGCGCTAGTGTCCCCCGTCATGGTGGTGGCTACACCTTC
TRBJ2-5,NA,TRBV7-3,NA,CASSLIGGAFKETQYF,TGTGCCAGCAGCTTAATAGGGGGGGCGTTTAAAGAGACCCAGTACTTC
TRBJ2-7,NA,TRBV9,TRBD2,CASSSGLGYEQYF,TGTGCCAGCAGCTCCGGACTAGGCTACGAGCAGTACTTC
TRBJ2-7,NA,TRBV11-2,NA,CASSLDLDTRGYEQYF,TGTGCCAGCAGCTTAGATTTAGATACCCGGGGCTACGAGCAGTACTTC
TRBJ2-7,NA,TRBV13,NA,CASSSTGEQYF,TGTGCCAGCAGTTCTACGGGGGAGCAGTACTTC
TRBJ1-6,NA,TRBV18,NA,CASSPLGGTEAWAPLHF,TGTGCCAGCTCACCCCTAGGGGGAACAGAAGCTTGGGCACCCCTCCACTTT
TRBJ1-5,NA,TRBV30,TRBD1,CAWSASTGFSDQPQHF,TGTGCCTGGAGTGCCTCGACAGGGTTCTCCGATCAGCCCCAGCATTTT
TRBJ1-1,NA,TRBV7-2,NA,CASSFDRETAEAFF,TGTGCCAGCAGCTTTGATCGGGAAACAGCTGAAGCTTTCTTT
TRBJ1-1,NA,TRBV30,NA,CAWSTKVRGAAEAFF,TGTGCCTGGAGTACAAAGGTTCGGGGGGCTGCTGAAGCTTTCTTT
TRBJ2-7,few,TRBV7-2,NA,CASSLVQGPYEQYF,TGTGCCAGCAGCTTAGTACAGGGACCCTACGAGCAGTACTTC
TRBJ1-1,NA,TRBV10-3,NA,CAISDLVGGTEAFF,TGTGCCATCAGTGACTTAGTTGGGGGGACTGAAGCTTTCTTT
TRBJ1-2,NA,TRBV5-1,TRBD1,CASSFANPGQGYLAGDGYTF,TGCGCCAGCAGCTTCGCCAACCCGGGACAGGGATACTTAGCGGGGGATGGCTACACCTTC
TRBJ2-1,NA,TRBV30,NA,CAWSWGLGEDEQFF,TGTGCCTGGAGCTGGGGGCTAGGTGAGGATGAGCAGTTCTTC
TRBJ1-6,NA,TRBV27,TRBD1,CASSFGTANSPLHF,TGTGCCAGCAGTTTTGGGACAGCTAATTCACCCCTCCACTTT
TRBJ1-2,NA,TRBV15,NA,CATSTLGGRSGYGYTF,TGTGCCACCAGCACTCTCGGCGGGAGGAGTGGCTATGGCTACACCTTC
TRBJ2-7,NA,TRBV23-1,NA,CASSQGRRAYEQYF,TGCGCCAGCAGTCAAGGTCGCAGGGCCTACGAGCAGTACTTC
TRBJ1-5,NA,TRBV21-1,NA,CASSKSIQMRNQPQHF,TGTGCCAGCAGCAAATCCATACAAATGAGGAATCAGCCCCAGCATTTT
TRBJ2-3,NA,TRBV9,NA,CASSGSWGISGTDTQYF,TGTGCCAGCAGCGGTAGCTGGGGCATAAGTGGGACAGATACGCAGTATTTT
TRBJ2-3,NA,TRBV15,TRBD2,CATSRVAGGPDTQYF,TGTGCCACCAGCAGAGTAGCGGGGGGGCCTGATACGCAGTATTTT
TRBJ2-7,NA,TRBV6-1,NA,CASSEGSAYEQYF,TGTGCCAGCAGTGAAGGGAGCGCCTACGAGCAGTACTTC
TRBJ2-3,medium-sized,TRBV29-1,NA,CSSKESTDTQYF,TGCAGCAGCAAGGAGAGCACAGATACGCAGTATTTT
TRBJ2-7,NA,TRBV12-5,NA,CASDAGLAYEQYF,TGTGCTAGTGATGCAGGCCTTGCCTACGAGCAGTACTTC
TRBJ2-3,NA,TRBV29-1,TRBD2,CSVEGGKWEHTDTQYF,TGCAGCGTTGAGGGAGGGAAATGGGAGCACACAGATACGCAGTATTTT
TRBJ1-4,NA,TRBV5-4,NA,CASSLESGGGGEKLFF,TGTGCCAGCAGCTTGGAATCGGGTGGGGGAGGAGAAAAACTGTTTTTT
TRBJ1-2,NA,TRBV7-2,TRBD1,CASSLVRTTSTGGKDGYTF,TGTGCCAGCAGCTTAGTCCGAACTACCTCCACAGGGGGCAAGGATGGCTACACCTTC
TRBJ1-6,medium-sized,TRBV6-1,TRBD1,CASSTYRGNSPLHF,TGTGCCAGCAGTACATACAGGGGAAACTCACCCCTCCACTTT
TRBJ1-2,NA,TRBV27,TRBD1,CASRAGTVNYGYTF,TGTGCCAGCAGAGCCGGGACAGTGAACTATGGCTACACCTTC
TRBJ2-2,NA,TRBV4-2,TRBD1,CASSQTGANTGELFF,TGTGCCAGCAGCCAAACAGGGGCGAACACCGGGGAGCTGTTTTTT
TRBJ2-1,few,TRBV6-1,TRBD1,CASSGPTGHDYNEQFF,TGTGCCAGCAGTGGACCGACAGGGCATGACTACAATGAGCAGTTCTTC
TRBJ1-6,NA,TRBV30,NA,CAWAVSYNSPLHF,TGTGCCTGGGCGGTCTCCTATAATTCACCCCTCCACTTT
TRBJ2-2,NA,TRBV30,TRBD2,CAWSLTSGGQNYGELFF,TGTGCCTGGAGTTTAACTAGCGGGGGGCAAAACTACGGGGAGCTGTTTTTT
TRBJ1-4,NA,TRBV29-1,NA,CSVEVQDEKLFF,TGCAGCGTTGAAGTACAGGATGAAAAACTGTTTTTT
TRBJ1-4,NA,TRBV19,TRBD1,CASSMGQSYEKLFF,TGTGCCAGTAGTATGGGACAGAGTTATGAAAAACTGTTTTTT
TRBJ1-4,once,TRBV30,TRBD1,CAWSETGGGNEKLFF,TGTGCCTGGAGCGAGACAGGGGGAGGTAATGAAAAACTGTTTTTT
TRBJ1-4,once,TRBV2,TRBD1,CASSEDRGKGIKLFF,TGTGCCAGCAGTGAGGACAGGGGAAAAGGGATAAAACTGTTTTTT